This entry lists 13 T cell receptor beta chains sequenced from one sample in a study of blood T cell repertoires in COVID-19. Assay used: immunoSEQ multiplex PCR; TCRdb lists only in-frame clones, some missing. Here the sample spans 70,000 to 95,000 clones, around four fifths being singletons. The sample taken for sequencing was peripheral blood. These receptors originate from a woman between 65 and 79 years old with active or convalescent COVID-19.

This clone was seen a handful of times. This sequence joins TRBV5-1 and TRBJ1-1, with a weak D call TRBD1 (5 bases). CDR1 is SGHRS, CDR2 YFSETQ, per germline. V shed 1 base and J shed 3 bases, with 10 bases lying between them. This CDR3 spans 14 amino acids. This CDR3 reads CASSLYGGDTEAFF. CDR3 nucleotides: TGCGCCAGCAGCTTGTACGGGGGTGACACTGAAGCTTTCTTT. The entire variable domain, with the rest obtained from reference TRBV5-1 and TRBJ1-1, is as follows: KAGVTQTPRYLIKTRGQQVTLSCSPISGHRSVSWYQQTPGQGLQFLFEYFSETQRNKGNFPGRFSGRQFSNSRSEMNVSTLELGDSALYLCASSLYGGDTEAFFGQGTRLTVV.

This clone has a handful of counts. The CDR3 spells CASSTQDRSNQPQHF. DNA of the CDR3: TGTGCCAGCAGTACCCAGGACAGGAGCAATCAGCCCCAGCATTTT. This sequence joins TRBV6-2 or TRBV6-3 and TRBJ1-5; 7 nucleotides agree with TRBD1. This CDR3 contains 15 residues. J was trimmed by 1 base and V by 5 bases; bases with no gene match: 5. Germline values: CDR1 MNHEY, CDR2 SVGEGT.

V usage is TRBV5-4 and J usage is TRBJ2-7; 7 bases align to TRBD1. V lost 4 bases and J lost 0; bases outside the gene matches: 4. The length of the CDR3 is 14 residues. Germline CDR1 is SGHNT and CDR2 is YYREEE (reference sequence). The CDR3 protein is CASSAGTVSYEQYF. As DNA, the CDR3 is TGTGCCAGCAGCGCCGGGACAGTCTCCTACGAGCAGTACTTC.

The V and J genes are TRBV5-4 and TRBJ1-2, with TRBD1 matching over 10 bases. Germline trimming cut 1 base from V and 4 bases from J; bases unmatched to any gene: 4. The germline V gene encodes CDR1 SGHNT and CDR2 YYREEE (reference sequence). The CDR3 contains 15 residues. The chain's CDR3 is CASSLRTGGGYGYTF. Written as DNA, the CDR3 is TGTGCCAGCAGCTTGAGGACAGGGGGAGGCTATGGCTACACCTTC.

J is TRBJ2-2 and V is TRBV11-2; 7 bases agree with TRBD2. Trimming cost V 5 bases and J 5 bases; bases outside gene matches: 8. This CDR3 spans 15 amino acids. Germline V gene sequence: CDR1 SGHAT, CDR2 FQNNGV. The CDR3 DNA reads as TGTGCCAGCAGCCGGTGGGGACTATTGACCGGGGAGCTGTTTTTT. Amino acid sequence: CASSRWGLLTGELFF.

The V and J genes are TRBV7-2 and TRBJ2-1; D is possibly TRBD2 (6 bases). The germline V and J ends were trimmed by 5 bases and 6 bases, with 11 bases remaining between them. Germline assignment: CDR1 SGHTA and CDR2 FQGNSA. The CDR3 covers 13 residues. CDR3 sequence reads: CASSLRGFNEQFF. The CDR3 bases are TGTGCCAGCAGCCTTCGGGGGTTCAATGAGCAGTTCTTC.

The chain combines TRBV5-1 with TRBJ1-1, with a tentative D call TRBD1 (6 bases). The germline V and J ends were trimmed by 4 bases and 4 bases, with 17 bases remaining between them. This CDR3 has 15 residues. Germline V gives CDR1 SGHRS, CDR2 YFSETQ. The CDR3 sequence is CASSQAAAGVTEAFF. The CDR3 DNA sequence: TGCGCCAGCAGCCAAGCCGCGGCAGGGGTCACTGAAGCTTTCTTT.

The chain joins TRBV29-1 to TRBJ2-5; D not resolved. V was pared by 3 bases and J by 1 base, with 9 bases between. The CDR3 is 13 residues long. Per germline, CDR1 SQVTM and CDR2 ANQGSEA. The CDR3 here is CSVDTASQETQYF. The CDR3 bases are TGCAGCGTTGATACGGCTAGCCAAGAGACCCAGTACTTC. The variable domain in full, with the rest retrieved from reference TRBV29-1 and TRBJ2-5, is SAVISQKPSRDICQRGTSLTIQCQVDSQVTMMFWYRQQPGQSLTLIATANQGSEATYESGFVIDKFPISRPNLTFSTLTVSNMSPEDSSIYLCSVDTASQETQYFGPGTRLLVL.

J is TRBJ2-2 and V is TRBV2; TRBD2 aligns across 10 bases. This CDR3 is built from 16 residues. Trimming removed 4 bases from V and 4 bases from J; junction bases left unmatched: 6. The germline CDR1 and CDR2 sequences are SNHLY and FYNNEI. The CDR3 region is CASSGAGGQGTGELFF. The CDR3 DNA is TGTGCCAGCAGTGGAGCGGGGGGGCAGGGCACCGGGGAGCTGTTTTTT.

Remarks on this clone: One end of the junction does not line up with germline, which may come from a read error. This chain connects TRBV2 to TRBJ1-1; 8 bases agree with TRBD1. The CDR3 is made up of 14 amino acids. CDR1 is SNHLY, CDR2 FYNNEI, per germline. CDR3 bases: TGTGCCAGCAGATCCCACGGGGGGACAGGTAACTTTATCTTT. Encoded protein: CASRSHGGTGNFIF.

The chain employs TRBV4-2 and TRBJ2-5, with TRBD2 as a possible D gene (5 bases). The CDR3 runs to 16 residues. With 3 bases removed from V and 1 base from J, the gap between germline ends came to 15 bases. Germline V CDR1 and CDR2: LGHNA, YNFKEQ. CDR3 amino acids: CASSQTTARGQETQYF. The CDR3 DNA is TGTGCCAGCAGCCAGACTACAGCCCGGGGCCAAGAGACCCAGTACTTC.

The chain uses TRBV18 and TRBJ2-1; D is perhaps TRBD1 (5 bases). The CDR3 covers 15 residues. Trimming cost V 5 bases and J 2 bases, with 13 bases left between them. In germline, CDR1 is KGHSH, CDR2 LQKENI. CDR3 in DNA: TGTGCCAGCTCATTGCTGCAGGGAACCTACAATGAGCAGTTCTTC. Translating it yields CASSLLQGTYNEQFF. Full variable domain (rest looked up from reference TRBV18 and TRBJ2-1): NAGVMQNPRHLVRRRGQEARLRCSPMKGHSHVYWYRQLPEEGLKFMVYLQKENIIDESGMPKERFSAEFPKEGPSILRIQQVVRGDSAAYFCASSLLQGTYNEQFFGPGTRLTVL.

This chain links TRBV12-1 with TRBJ2-7; TRBD2 is taken as the D call from the table, unchecked against the DNA. TRBV12-1 is marked as a pseudogene. This CDR3 contains 16 residues. The CDR3, as DNA: TGTGCCAGCAGCTTTGGGAGACTAGCGGGGGCCTACGAGCAGTACTTC. Translated, it gives CASSFGRLAGAYEQYF.